This TCR beta chain comes out of a study of blood T cell repertoires in COVID-19. Across the whole study: Acute and convalescent COVID-19 specimens originated in the United States, Italy and Spain. PBMCs, B-cell-depleted T cells, or T cells were the source of the cDNA or gDNA that made up the material.

As originally analysed: Reference gene primers were amplified, and this amplification served to estimate nucleated cell counts. Method: immunoSEQ multiplex PCR; TCRdb's copy keeps in-frame clones and lacks some. V, J and clone size reflect that table, while D and trimming were determined from the DNA. The sample records around 71,000 clones, about three quarters being singletons. V gave up 7 bases and J gave up 8 bases, with 11 bases separating them. The V gene's germline CDR1 is LGHDT and CDR2 YNNKEL (reference sequence). The CDR3 has 12 amino acids. This chain joins TRBV3-1 (or the pseudogene TRBV3-2) and TRBJ2-2; D not certain. The TCR originated in a woman older than 75 with active or convalescent COVID-19. The sample comprised peripheral blood. The CDR3 reads CASIPPQGELFF. The CDR3 nucleotides are TGTGCCAGCATACCGCCGCAGGGGGAGCTGTTTTTT.